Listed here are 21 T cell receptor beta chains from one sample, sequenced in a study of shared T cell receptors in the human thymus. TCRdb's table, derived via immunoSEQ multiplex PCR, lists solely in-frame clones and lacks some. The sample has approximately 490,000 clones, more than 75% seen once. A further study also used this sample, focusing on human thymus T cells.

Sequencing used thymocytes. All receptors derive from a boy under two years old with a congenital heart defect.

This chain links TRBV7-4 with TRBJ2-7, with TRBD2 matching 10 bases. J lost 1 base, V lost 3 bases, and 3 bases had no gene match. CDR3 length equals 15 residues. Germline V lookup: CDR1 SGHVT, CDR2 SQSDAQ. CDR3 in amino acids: CASSLRLAGSYEQYF. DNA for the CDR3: TGTGCCAGCAGCTTGAGACTAGCGGGTTCCTACGAGCAGTACTTC.

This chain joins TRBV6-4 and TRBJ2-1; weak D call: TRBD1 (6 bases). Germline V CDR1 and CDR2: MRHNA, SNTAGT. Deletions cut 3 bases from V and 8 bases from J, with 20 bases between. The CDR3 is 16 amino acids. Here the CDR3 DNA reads TGTGCCAGCAGTGAGAGGGGCAGGGGTCGTGCCGATGAGCAGTTCTTC. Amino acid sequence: CASSERGRGRADEQFF.

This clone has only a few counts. In nucleotides, the CDR3 is TGTGCCAGCAGTTTAACAGGGGGGAACACTGAAGCTTTCTTT. It translates to CASSLTGGNTEAFF. V usage is TRBV27 and J usage is TRBJ1-1, with 8 bases matching TRBD1. This CDR3 region has 14 residues. The V and J ends lost 2 bases and 1 base, in that order; junction bases with no gene match: 0. Germline V gene data show CDR1 as MNHEY and CDR2 as SMNVEV (reference sequence).

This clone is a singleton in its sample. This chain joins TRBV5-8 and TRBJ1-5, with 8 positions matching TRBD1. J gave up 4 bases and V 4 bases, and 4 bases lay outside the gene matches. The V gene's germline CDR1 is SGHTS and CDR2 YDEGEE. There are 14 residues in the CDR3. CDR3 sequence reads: CASSRTGRNQPQHF. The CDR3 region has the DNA TGTGCCAGCAGCCGGACAGGGAGGAATCAGCCCCAGCATTTT.

CDR3 region: CASSQDGSGAPYEQYF. As DNA, the CDR3 is TGTGCCAGCAGCCAAGATGGTAGCGGGGCCCCCTACGAGCAGTACTTC. The V and J genes are TRBV14 and TRBJ2-7; TRBD2 agrees at 8 bases. Germline lookup yields CDR1 SGHDN and CDR2 FVKESK. V shed 0 bases and J 2 bases; nucleotides not matched to a gene: 6. This CDR3 has 16 residues.

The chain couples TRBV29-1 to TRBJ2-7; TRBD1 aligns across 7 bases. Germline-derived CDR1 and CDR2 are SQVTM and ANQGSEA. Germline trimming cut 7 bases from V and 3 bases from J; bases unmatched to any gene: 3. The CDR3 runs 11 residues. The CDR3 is CSARQGYEQYF. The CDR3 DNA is TGCAGCGCACGACAGGGCTACGAGCAGTACTTC.

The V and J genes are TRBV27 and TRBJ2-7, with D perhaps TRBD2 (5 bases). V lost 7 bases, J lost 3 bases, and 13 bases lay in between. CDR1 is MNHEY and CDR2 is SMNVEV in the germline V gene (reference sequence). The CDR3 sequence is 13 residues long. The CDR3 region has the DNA TGTGCCAGCACCCCCGGGGTCAACTACGAGCAGTACTTC. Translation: CASTPGVNYEQYF.

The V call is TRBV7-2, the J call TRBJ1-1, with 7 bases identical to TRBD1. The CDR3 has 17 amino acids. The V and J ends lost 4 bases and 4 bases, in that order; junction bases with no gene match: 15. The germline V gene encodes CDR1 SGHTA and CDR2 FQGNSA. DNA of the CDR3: TGTGCCAGCAGCTCGAAGGTAGGGGGCGAAGGGGGCACTGAAGCTTTCTTT. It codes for CASSSKVGGEGGTEAFF.

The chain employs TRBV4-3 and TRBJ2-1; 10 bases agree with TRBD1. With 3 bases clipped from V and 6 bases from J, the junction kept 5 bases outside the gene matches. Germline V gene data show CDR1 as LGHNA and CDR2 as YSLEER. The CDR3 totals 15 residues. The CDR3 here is CASSQDGTGVNEQFF. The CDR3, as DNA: TGCGCCAGCAGCCAGGACGGGACAGGGGTCAATGAGCAGTTCTTC.

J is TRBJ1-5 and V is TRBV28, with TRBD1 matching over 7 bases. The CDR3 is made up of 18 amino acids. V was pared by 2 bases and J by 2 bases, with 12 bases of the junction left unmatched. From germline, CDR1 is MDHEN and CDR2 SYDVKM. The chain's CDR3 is CASSLGQGVVYRNQPQHF. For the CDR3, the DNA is TGTGCCAGCAGTTTAGGGCAGGGGGTCGTATACCGCAATCAGCCCCAGCATTTT.

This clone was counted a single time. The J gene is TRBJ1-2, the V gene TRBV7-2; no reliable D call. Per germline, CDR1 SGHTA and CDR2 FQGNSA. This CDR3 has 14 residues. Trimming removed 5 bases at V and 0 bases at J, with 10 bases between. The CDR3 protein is CASSLGRANYGYTF. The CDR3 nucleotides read TGTGCCAGCAGCCTCGGGCGGGCTAACTATGGCTACACCTTC.

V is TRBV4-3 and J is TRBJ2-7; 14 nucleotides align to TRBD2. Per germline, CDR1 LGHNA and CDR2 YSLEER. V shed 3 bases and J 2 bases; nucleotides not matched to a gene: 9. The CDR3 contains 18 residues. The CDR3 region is CASSQSGLAGVGAYEQYF. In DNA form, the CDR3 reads TGCGCCAGCAGCCAGTCGGGACTAGCGGGAGTAGGCGCCTACGAGCAGTACTTC.

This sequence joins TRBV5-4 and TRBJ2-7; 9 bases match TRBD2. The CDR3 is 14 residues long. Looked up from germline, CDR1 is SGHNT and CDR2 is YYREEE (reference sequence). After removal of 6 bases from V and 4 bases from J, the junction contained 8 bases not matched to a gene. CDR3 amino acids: CASTDGTSRYEQYF. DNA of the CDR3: TGTGCCAGCACCGATGGGACTAGCCGGTACGAGCAGTACTTC.

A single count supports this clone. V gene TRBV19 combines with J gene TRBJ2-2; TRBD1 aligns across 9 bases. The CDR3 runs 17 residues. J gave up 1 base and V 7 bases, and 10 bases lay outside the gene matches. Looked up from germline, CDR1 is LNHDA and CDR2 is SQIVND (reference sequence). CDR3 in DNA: TGTGCCAGTACACCCAGGACAGGGGAGGGGAACACCGGGGAGCTGTTTTTT. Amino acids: CASTPRTGEGNTGELFF.

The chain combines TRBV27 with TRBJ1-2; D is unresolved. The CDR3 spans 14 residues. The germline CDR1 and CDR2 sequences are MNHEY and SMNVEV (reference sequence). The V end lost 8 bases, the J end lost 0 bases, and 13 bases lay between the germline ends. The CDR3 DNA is TGTGCCAGCCACCCCGCAGGATCTAACTATGGCTACACCTTC. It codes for CASHPAGSNYGYTF.

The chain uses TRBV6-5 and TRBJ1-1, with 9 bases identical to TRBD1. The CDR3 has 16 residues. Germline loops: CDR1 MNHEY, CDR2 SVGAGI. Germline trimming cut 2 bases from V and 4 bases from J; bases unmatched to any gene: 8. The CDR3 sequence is CASSYTPGQGGTEAFF. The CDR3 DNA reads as TGTGCCAGCAGTTACACACCGGGACAGGGTGGCACTGAAGCTTTCTTT.

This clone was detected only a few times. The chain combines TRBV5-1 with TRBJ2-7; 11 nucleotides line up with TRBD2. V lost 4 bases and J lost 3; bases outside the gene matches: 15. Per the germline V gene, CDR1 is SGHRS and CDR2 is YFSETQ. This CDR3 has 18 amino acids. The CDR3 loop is CASSTRLAGGPHGYEQYF. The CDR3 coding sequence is TGCGCCAGCAGCACACGTCTAGCGGGAGGCCCTCATGGCTACGAGCAGTACTTC. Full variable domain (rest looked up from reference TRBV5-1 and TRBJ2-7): KAGVTQTPRYLIKTRGQQVTLSCSPISGHRSVSWYQQTPGQGLQFLFEYFSETQRNKGNFPGRFSGRQFSNSRSEMNVSTLELGDSALYLCASSTRLAGGPHGYEQYFGPGTRLTVT.

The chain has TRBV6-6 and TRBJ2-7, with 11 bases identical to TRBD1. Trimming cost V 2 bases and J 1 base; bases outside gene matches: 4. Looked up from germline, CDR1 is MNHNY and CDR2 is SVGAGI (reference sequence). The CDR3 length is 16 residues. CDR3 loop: CASSYHRDRGSYEQYF. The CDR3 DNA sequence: TGTGCCAGCAGTTACCATCGGGACAGGGGGTCCTACGAGCAGTACTTC.

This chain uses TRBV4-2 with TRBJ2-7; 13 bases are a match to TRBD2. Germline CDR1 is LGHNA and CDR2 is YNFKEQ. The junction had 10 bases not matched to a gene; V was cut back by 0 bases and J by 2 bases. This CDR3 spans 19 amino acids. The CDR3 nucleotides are TGTGCCAGCAGCCAAGATCTTATATCGGGACTAGCGGGAACCTACGAGCAGTACTTC. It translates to CASSQDLISGLAGTYEQYF.

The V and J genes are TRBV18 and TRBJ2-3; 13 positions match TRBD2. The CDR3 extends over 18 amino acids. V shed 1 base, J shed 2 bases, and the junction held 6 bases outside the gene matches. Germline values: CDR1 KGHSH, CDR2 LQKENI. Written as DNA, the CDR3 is TGTGCCAGCTCACCACTAGGACTAGCGGGAGAGTCCACAGATACGCAGTATTTT. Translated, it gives CASSPLGLAGESTDTQYF.

The CDR3 nucleotides read TGTGCCACCAGCAGGATGACTAGCGGGAGGGCCTTGGGCCAAGAGACCCAGTACTTC. It translates to CATSRMTSGRALGQETQYF. This chain links TRBV15 with TRBJ2-5; 14 positions match TRBD2. The V segment lost 3 bases and the J segment 1 base; nucleotides outside the gene matches: 10. This CDR3 is built from 19 residues. Germline V gene sequence: CDR1 LNHNV, CDR2 YYDKDF (reference sequence). Variable domain in full (rest from reference TRBV15 and TRBJ2-5): DAMVIQNPRYQVTQFGKPVTLSCSQTLNHNVMYWYQQKSSQAPKLLFHYYDKDFNNEADTPDNFQSRRPNTSFCFLDIRSPGLGDTAMYLCATSRMTSGRALGQETQYFGPGTRLLVL.